The 21 T cell receptor beta chains presented below share a single source sample, sequenced in a study of blood T cells in healthy people across ages. A J-beta primer mix and a sample-barcoded 5' primer were used in a second PCR of about 7 to 12 cycles. MiXCR was run by TCRdb on the 5' RACE reads, yielding one entry per CDR3 protein. Among 1.5 million to 2 million distinct CDR3 sequences, 30% to 40% were seen once, and the ten largest hold around 23%. The sample comprised blood. These receptors were taken from a human donor in good health.

V gene TRBV4-3 combines with J gene TRBJ1-4; D is unresolved. Trimming removed 0 bases at V and 8 bases at J, with 10 bases between. Per the germline V gene, CDR1 is LGHNA and CDR2 is YSLEER. The CDR3 runs 14 residues. The DNA of the CDR3 is TGCGCCAGCAGCCAAGAATGGGCACAAGAAAAACTGTTTTTT. Translated, it gives CASSQEWAQEKLFF.

The chain couples TRBV5-5 to TRBJ2-1; TRBD2 matches at 7 bases. There are 17 residues in the CDR3. Trimming cost V 4 bases and J 8 bases; bases outside gene matches: 18. Germline V CDR1 and CDR2: SGHKS, YYEKEE (reference sequence). The CDR3 sequence: CASSIPKVWGGGDEQFF. The CDR3 DNA reads as TGTGCCAGCAGCATCCCTAAAGTGTGGGGGGGTGGTGATGAGCAGTTCTTC. The variable domain in full, with the rest retrieved from reference TRBV5-5 and TRBJ2-1, is DAGVTQSPTHLIKTRGQQVTLRCSPISGHKSVSWYQQVLGQGPQFIFQYYEKEERGRGNFPDRFSARQFPNYSSELNVNALLLGDSALYLCASSIPKVWGGGDEQFFGPGTRLTVL.

The V and J genes are TRBV10-3 and TRBJ1-5; a possible D gene is TRBD1 (6 bases). Trimming left V 0 bases short and J 4 bases short, with 10 bases between. The germline V gene encodes CDR1 ENHRY and CDR2 SYGVKD. The CDR3 is 15 residues long. CDR3: CAISESYRGNQPQHF. For the CDR3, the DNA is TGTGCCATCAGTGAGTCGTATAGGGGGAATCAGCCCCAGCATTTT.

V usage is TRBV6-5 and J usage is TRBJ2-7, with D perhaps matching TRBD1 (6 bases). The CDR3 has 13 residues. V was clipped by 8 bases and J by 3 bases, with 14 bases between them. CDR1 is MNHEY, CDR2 SVGAGI, per germline. The CDR3 DNA sequence: TGTGCCAGCGGGTCGACAGGAGTCTACGAGCAGTACTTC. Its translation: CASGSTGVYEQYF.

In DNA, the CDR3 is TGTGCCAGCAGTTCCCCCCGACAGGGATGGGCTGAAGCTTTCTTT. Translated: CASSSPRQGWAEAFF. The V call is TRBV28, the J call TRBJ1-1; 7 nucleotides agree with TRBD1. Germline lookup yields CDR1 MDHEN and CDR2 SYDVKM. V gave up 4 bases and J gave up 6 bases; unmatched junction bases: 11. This CDR3 is built from 15 residues.

In its sample, this clonotype was seen a few times. J is TRBJ2-3 and V is TRBV3-1; possibly TRBD1 for D (5 bases). From germline, CDR1 is LGHDT and CDR2 YNNKEL (reference sequence). Deletions cut 3 bases from V and 6 bases from J, with 13 bases between. The CDR3 loop spans 14 amino acids. The chain's CDR3 is CASSHLDSLDTQYF. Here the CDR3 DNA reads TGTGCCAGCAGCCACCTAGACAGTCTCGATACGCAGTATTTT.

The chain employs TRBV19 and TRBJ2-1; 7 nucleotides match TRBD2. The germline CDR1 and CDR2 sequences are LNHDA and SQIVND (reference sequence). Trimming at V came to 6 bases and at J to 0 bases, leaving 5 bases not matched to a gene. This CDR3 has 15 amino acids. CDR3 sequence reads: CASRRRGSSYNEQFF. Here the CDR3 DNA reads TGTGCCAGTAGGAGGCGGGGGAGCTCCTACAATGAGCAGTTCTTC.

This clonotype was seen only a few times. V gene TRBV7-9 combines with J gene TRBJ2-5; D is ambiguous. CDR3 size: 13 residues. V was clipped by 5 bases and J by 5 bases, with 12 bases between them. CDR1 and CDR2 (germline): SEHNR, FQNEAQ (reference sequence). The chain's CDR3 is CASSHEDPETQYF. Here the CDR3 DNA reads TGTGCCAGCAGCCATGAGGACCCGGAGACCCAGTACTTC.

A few counts support this clonotype. A junction end diverges from the germline sequence, so it may reflect a read error. The rearrangement links TRBV6-5 to TRBJ1-6; D gene unclear. This CDR3 has 14 amino acids. Germline CDR1 reads MNHEY; CDR2 reads SVGAGI. CDR3 sequence reads: CASSYSRYSSPLHF. The CDR3 region has the DNA TGTGCCAGCAGTTACTCCCGTTATAGTTCACCCCTCCACTTT.

V and J are TRBV19 and TRBJ2-1; no definite D call. There are 14 residues in the CDR3. Per the germline V gene, CDR1 is LNHDA and CDR2 is SQIVND (reference sequence). Trimming removed 5 bases from V and 4 bases from J, with 12 bases in between. The CDR3 DNA is TGTGCCAGTAGTTCGGACCTTAGGTACAATGAGCAGTTCTTC. Translated: CASSSDLRYNEQFF.

This clonotype was seen a handful of times. The chain has TRBV28 and TRBJ2-4; D possibly corresponds to TRBD2 (5 bases). Germline V gives CDR1 MDHEN, CDR2 SYDVKM. This CDR3 spans 13 amino acids. V shed 6 bases and J shed 13 bases, with 19 bases lying between them. The CDR3 region has the DNA TGTGCCAGCAGGGAAACTAGGTCTCAAGAGCAGTACTTC. Translated, it gives CASRETRSQEQYF.

The J gene is TRBJ1-5, the V gene TRBV6-1; 7 bases are a match to TRBD1. Unmatched junction bases numbered 7, after V lost 10 bases and J lost 1 base. The germline V gene has CDR1 MNHNS and CDR2 SASEGT. The CDR3 has 14 amino acids. CDR3 protein: CATRGGISNQPQHF. CDR3 nucleotide sequence: TGTGCCACCAGGGGGGGAATCAGCAATCAGCCCCAGCATTTT.

The sample holds a few counts of this clonotype. The V and J genes are TRBV11-2 and TRBJ2-7; no clear D. V was cut by 4 bases and J by 5 bases, with 9 bases left in between. There are 12 residues in the CDR3. The germline V gene has CDR1 SGHAT and CDR2 FQNNGV. CDR3 protein: CASSSYINEQYF. CDR3 DNA: TGTGCCAGCAGCTCCTACATAAACGAGCAGTACTTC.

The V call is TRBV12-3 or TRBV12-4, the J call TRBJ1-1, with D perhaps matching TRBD1 (5 bases). The V gene lost 2 bases and the J gene lost 2 bases, with 12 bases spanning the gap. The CDR3 has 15 amino acids. In DNA form, the CDR3 reads TGTGCCAGCAGTTTAATGGGGCTTGCCAACACTGAAGCTTTCTTT. Translated: CASSLMGLANTEAFF.

This sequence joins TRBV9 and TRBJ2-3, with 10 bases lining up with TRBD2. V was pared by 0 bases and J by 0 bases, with 10 bases of the junction left unmatched. This CDR3 is built from 19 residues. Germline-derived CDR1 and CDR2 are SGDLS and YYNGEE. CDR3: CASSVDSASGGPSTDTQYF. The CDR3 nucleotides read TGTGCCAGCAGCGTAGATTCGGCTAGCGGGGGCCCCAGCACAGATACGCAGTATTTT.

This clonotype was seen many times. The chain is built from TRBV20-1 and TRBJ2-3; D call uncertain. The CDR3 consists of 14 residues. Germline V gives CDR1 DFQATT, CDR2 SNEGSKA (reference sequence). Trimming took 0 bases from V and 1 from J, leaving 8 bases between them. The CDR3 loop is CSARDGSRTDTQYF. The CDR3 bases are TGCAGTGCTAGAGATGGCTCTCGCACAGATACGCAGTATTTT.

V usage is TRBV6-2 or TRBV6-3 and J usage is TRBJ2-6; 9 bases line up with TRBD2. Germline assignment: CDR1 MNHEY and CDR2 SVGEGT. The CDR3 contains 18 residues. J was trimmed by 4 bases and V by 5 bases; bases with no gene match: 12. This CDR3 reads CASSGPRTSVSGANVLTF. The DNA for the CDR3 is TGTGCCAGCAGTGGACCTCGGACTAGCGTTTCAGGGGCCAACGTCCTGACTTTC.

This clonotype showed up just a few times. This chain joins TRBV12-3 or TRBV12-4 and TRBJ1-3, with D tentatively TRBD1 (6 bases). This CDR3 is built from 18 residues. Trimming stripped 1 base from V and 0 bases from J, with 16 bases between. In nucleotides, the CDR3 is TGTGCCAGCAGTTTAGATGTGGGGGGCAGATTCTCTGGAAACACCATATATTTT. Translating gives CASSLDVGGRFSGNTIYF.

V usage is TRBV20-1 and J usage is TRBJ2-3; D perhaps matches TRBD2 (5 bases). The CDR3 is 15 residues long. Trimming took 3 bases from V and 0 from J, leaving 13 bases between them. Germline CDR1 and CDR2: DFQATT and SNEGSKA (reference sequence). The CDR3 sequence: CSASLAAISTDTQYF. CDR3 DNA: TGCAGTGCTAGTCTAGCAGCAATCAGCACAGATACGCAGTATTTT.

V and J are TRBV5-5 and TRBJ2-1, with D possibly being TRBD1 (6 bases). The CDR3 is 12 residues long. V lost 6 bases to trimming and J lost 8 bases, with 12 bases between them. Germline V gene lookup returns CDR1 SGHKS and CDR2 YYEKEE (reference sequence). The CDR3 sequence is CASTLGGYEQFF. CDR3 coding DNA: TGTGCCAGCACCTTAGGGGGTTATGAGCAGTTCTTC. The full variable domain, completed using reference TRBV5-5 and TRBJ2-1, is DAGVTQSPTHLIKTRGQQVTLRCSPISGHKSVSWYQQVLGQGPQFIFQYYEKEERGRGNFPDRFSARQFPNYSSELNVNALLLGDSALYLCASTLGGYEQFFGPGTRLTVL.

This chain uses TRBV20-1 with TRBJ1-4; D uncertain. Germline CDR1 and CDR2: DFQATT and SNEGSKA (reference sequence). With 3 bases removed from V and 7 bases from J, the gap between germline ends came to 12 bases. The length of the CDR3 is 13 residues. The CDR3 nucleotides read TGCAGTGCTAGCCGCAAGAGCGGTGAAAAACTGTTTTTT. This encodes CSASRKSGEKLFF.